A single sample is the source of the 5 T cell receptor beta chains below, sequenced in a study of regulatory and conventional T cells in RAG deficiency. Assay used: immunoSEQ multiplex PCR; TCRdb lists only in-frame clones, some missing. The data contain over 45,000 clones, around 90% of them singletons. Blood CD4+ CD25-low CD127-high conventional T cells supplied the genomic DNA template. These data were also filed under a second study, of regulatory T cells. As that study records: Amplification used 52 TRBV primers and 13 TRBJ primers.

The sample taken for sequencing was CD4+ effector T cells sorted from blood. These receptors originate from a human donor in good health.

The rearrangement links TRBV6-1 to TRBJ2-1, with 8 positions matching TRBD1. The CDR3 is 15 amino acids. The V and J ends lost 4 bases and 4 bases, in that order; junction bases with no gene match: 6. Germline loops: CDR1 MNHNS, CDR2 SASEGT. CDR3 protein: CASSAGQGRYNEQFF. The CDR3 nucleotides read TGTGCCAGCAGTGCAGGACAGGGAAGGTACAATGAGCAGTTCTTC.

The gene calls are TRBV6-4 and TRBJ1-1, with 8 bases matching TRBD1. The CDR3 sequence is 14 residues long. Germline V gene data show CDR1 as MRHNA and CDR2 as SNTAGT. V gave up 6 bases and J gave up 5 bases; unmatched junction bases: 8. In DNA form, the CDR3 reads TGTGCCAGCAGCCTTCACCAGGGGGCGACTGAAGCTTTCTTT. It specifies CASSLHQGATEAFF.

Regarding this clone: At one end, the junction sequence differs from germline, possibly due to a read error. This chain connects TRBV9 to TRBJ2-2, with 10 bases aligning to TRBD2. CDR1 is SGDLS, CDR2 YYNGEE, per germline. This CDR3 region has 16 residues. CDR3 DNA: TGTGCCAGCAGTGTAGGACTAGCGGTGGGCACCGGGGAGCTGTTTTTT. This codes for CASSVGLAVGTGELFF.

J is TRBJ2-3 and V is TRBV29-1; no definite D call. CDR3 length: 12 amino acids. Between the trimmed V and J ends, which lost 3 bases and 2 bases, there was a span of 6 bases. The V gene's germline CDR1 is SQVTM and CDR2 ANQGSEA. The CDR3 sequence: CSVEPVTDTQYF. As DNA, the CDR3 is TGCAGCGTTGAGCCAGTCACAGATACGCAGTATTTT.

J is TRBJ1-5 and V is TRBV19; a weak D match, TRBD1 (5 bases). This CDR3 spans 17 amino acids. V dropped 4 bases and J dropped 2 bases, with 18 bases sitting between them. Germline CDR1 and CDR2: LNHDA and SQIVND (reference sequence). CDR3 in DNA: TGTGCCAGTAGTAAGTGGGGGAATTTCCGAGGCAATCAGCCCCAGCATTTT. This encodes CASSKWGNFRGNQPQHF.